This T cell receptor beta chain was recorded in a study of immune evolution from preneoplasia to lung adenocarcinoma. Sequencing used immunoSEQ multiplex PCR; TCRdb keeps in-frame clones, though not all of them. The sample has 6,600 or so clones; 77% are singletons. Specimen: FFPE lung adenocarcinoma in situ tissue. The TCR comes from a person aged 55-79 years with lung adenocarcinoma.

CDR3 nucleotides: TGCGCCAGCAGTGATATGAATTCACCCCTCCACTTT. Its translation is CASSDMNSPLHF. V and J are TRBV10-1 and TRBJ1-6; D gene ambiguous. Germline lookup yields CDR1 WNHNN and CDR2 SYGVQD (reference sequence). Trimming removed 3 bases from V and 7 bases from J, with 4 bases in between. CDR3 length equals 12 residues.